Described below is a single T cell receptor (beta chain) sequence and its context. The antigen is not known. Repertoires were sampled repeatedly during chemoradiotherapy. These data come from a study of chemoradiotherapy in HPV16-positive cancers. Across the study: Candidate HPV-specific T-cell clones and common TCR motifs came from functional assays in a couple of HPV16-positive patients. Study-level points and caveats: Functional assays defining HPV-specific T cells used only two HPV16-positive patients. Candidate HPV-specific clones and E7-related TCR motifs grew in tumor during treatment.

CDR1 MGHRA and CDR2 YSYEKL come from the germline V gene. The CDR3 spans 16 residues. Between the trimmed V and J ends, which lost 0 bases and 7 bases, there was a span of 13 bases. Sequencing was performed with immunoSEQ multiplex PCR; in TCRdb, only in-frame clones are kept and a portion is missing. This table has over 10,000 clones, roughly four fifths appearing once. V gene TRBV4-1 combines with J gene TRBJ1-6; the D gene is possibly TRBD1 (6 bases). The origin of this receptor is a human donor with HPV-associated anogenital cancer. The sample was acquired from a patient who underwent chemoradiotherapy. CDR3 DNA sequence: TGCGCCAGCAGCCAAGAAAGGGGGTACGGGAATTCACCCCTCCACTTT. Translated, it gives CASSQERGYGNSPLHF.